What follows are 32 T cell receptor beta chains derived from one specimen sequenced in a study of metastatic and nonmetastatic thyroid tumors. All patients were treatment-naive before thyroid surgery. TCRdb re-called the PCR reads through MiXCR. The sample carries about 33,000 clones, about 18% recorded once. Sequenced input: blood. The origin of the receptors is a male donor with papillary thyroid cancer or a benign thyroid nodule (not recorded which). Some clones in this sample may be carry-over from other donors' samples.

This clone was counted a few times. The CDR3 loop is CASSSGGRGYTF. CDR3 DNA: TGTGCCAGCAGTAGCGGAGGCCGAGGCTACACCTTC. The gene calls are TRBV12-3 or TRBV12-4 and TRBJ1-2; D remains unclear. The CDR3 runs 12 residues. Trimming stripped 5 bases from V and 8 bases from J, with 12 bases between.

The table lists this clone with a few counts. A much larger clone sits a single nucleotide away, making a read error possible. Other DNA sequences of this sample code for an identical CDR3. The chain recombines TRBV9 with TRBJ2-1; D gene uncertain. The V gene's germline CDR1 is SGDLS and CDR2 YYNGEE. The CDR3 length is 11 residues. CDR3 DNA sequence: TGTGCCAGCAGCGTAGGAGGTGAGCAGTCCTTC. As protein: CASSVGGEQSF.

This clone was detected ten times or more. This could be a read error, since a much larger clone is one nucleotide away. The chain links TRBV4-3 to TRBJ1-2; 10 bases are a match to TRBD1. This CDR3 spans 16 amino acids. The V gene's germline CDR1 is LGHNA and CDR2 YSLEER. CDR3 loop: CASSQDPGQGGYGYAF. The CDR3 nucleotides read TGCGCCAGCAGCCAAGATCCCGGACAGGGGGGTTATGGCTACGCCTTC.

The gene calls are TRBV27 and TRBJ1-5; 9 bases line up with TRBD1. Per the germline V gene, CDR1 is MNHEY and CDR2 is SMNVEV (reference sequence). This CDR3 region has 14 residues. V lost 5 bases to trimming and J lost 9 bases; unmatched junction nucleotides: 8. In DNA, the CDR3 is TGTGCCAGCAGTACCGACAGGGGGAAACCGCCCCAGCATTTT. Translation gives CASSTDRGKPPQHF.

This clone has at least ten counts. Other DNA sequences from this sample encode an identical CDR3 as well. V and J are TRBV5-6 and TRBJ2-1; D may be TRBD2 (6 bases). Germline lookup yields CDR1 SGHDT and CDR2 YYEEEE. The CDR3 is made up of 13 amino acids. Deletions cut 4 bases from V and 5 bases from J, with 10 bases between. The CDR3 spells CASSTGLDNEQFF. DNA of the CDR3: TGTGCCAGCAGCACGGGACTGGACAATGAGCAGTTCTTC.

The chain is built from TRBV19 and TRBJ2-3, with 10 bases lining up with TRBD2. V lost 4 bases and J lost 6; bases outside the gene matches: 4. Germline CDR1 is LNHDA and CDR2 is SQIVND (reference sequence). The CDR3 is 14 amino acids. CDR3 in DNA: TGTGCCAGTAGTAATAGCGGGAGGCGGGATACGCAGTATTTT. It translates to CASSNSGRRDTQYF.

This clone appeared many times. The CDR3 reads CSVARQGAISPYEQYF. DNA for the CDR3: TGCAGCGTTGCTCGACAGGGGGCAATCAGCCCCTACGAGCAGTACTTC. The chain combines TRBV29-1 with TRBJ2-7; 10 nucleotides match TRBD1. CDR1 and CDR2 (germline): SQVTM, ANQGSEA. With V trimmed by 4 bases and J by 2 bases, 11 bases remained unmatched. The CDR3 loop spans 16 amino acids.

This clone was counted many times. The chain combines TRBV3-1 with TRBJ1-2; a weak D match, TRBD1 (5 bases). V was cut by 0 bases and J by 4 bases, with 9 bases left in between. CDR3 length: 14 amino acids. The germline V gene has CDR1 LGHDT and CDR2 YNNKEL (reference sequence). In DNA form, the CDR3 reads TGTGCCAGCAGCCAAGACGGGAGGGGCTATGGCTACACCTTC. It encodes CASSQDGRGYGYTF.

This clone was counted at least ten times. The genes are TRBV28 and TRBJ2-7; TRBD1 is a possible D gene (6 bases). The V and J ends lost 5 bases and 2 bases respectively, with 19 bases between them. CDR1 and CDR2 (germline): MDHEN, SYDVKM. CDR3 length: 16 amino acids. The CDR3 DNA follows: TGTGCCAGCAGTCCCCTCAGGGGTTCCAAAGCCTACGAGCAGTACTTC. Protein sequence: CASSPLRGSKAYEQYF.

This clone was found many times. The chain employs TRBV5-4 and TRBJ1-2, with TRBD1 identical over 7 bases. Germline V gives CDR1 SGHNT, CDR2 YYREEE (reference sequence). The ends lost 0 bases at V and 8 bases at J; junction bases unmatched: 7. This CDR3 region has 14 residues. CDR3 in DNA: TGTGCCAGCAGCTTGGGTGCAGGGGGGAAAGGCTACACCTTC. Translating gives CASSLGAGGKGYTF.

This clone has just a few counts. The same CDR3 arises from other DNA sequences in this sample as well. CDR3 nucleotides: TGTGCCAGCAGTTTAACAGGCGGTGGCCAGCATGGCTACACCTTC. Amino acid sequence: CASSLTGGGQHGYTF. This chain joins TRBV12-3 or TRBV12-4 and TRBJ1-2, with D perhaps matching TRBD1 (5 bases). There are 15 residues in the CDR3. V lost 2 bases to trimming and J lost 6 bases, with 16 bases between them.

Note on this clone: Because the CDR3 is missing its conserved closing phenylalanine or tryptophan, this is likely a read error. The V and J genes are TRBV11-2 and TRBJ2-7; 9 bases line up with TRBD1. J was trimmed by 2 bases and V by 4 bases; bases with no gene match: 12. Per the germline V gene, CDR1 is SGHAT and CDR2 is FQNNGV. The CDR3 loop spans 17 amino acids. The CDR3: CASSSPPGTGMTYEQYI. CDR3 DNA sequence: TGTGCCAGCAGCTCCCCGCCGGGGACAGGGATGACCTACGAGCAGTACATC.

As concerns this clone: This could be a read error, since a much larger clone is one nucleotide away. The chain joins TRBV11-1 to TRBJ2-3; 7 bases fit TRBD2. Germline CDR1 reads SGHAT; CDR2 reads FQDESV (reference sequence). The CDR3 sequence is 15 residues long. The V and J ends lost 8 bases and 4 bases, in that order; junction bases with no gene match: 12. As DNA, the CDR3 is TGTGCCAGCTCCAGAGGGAGGGCCGGGTCAGATACGCAGTATTTT. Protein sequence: CASSRGRAGSDTQYF.

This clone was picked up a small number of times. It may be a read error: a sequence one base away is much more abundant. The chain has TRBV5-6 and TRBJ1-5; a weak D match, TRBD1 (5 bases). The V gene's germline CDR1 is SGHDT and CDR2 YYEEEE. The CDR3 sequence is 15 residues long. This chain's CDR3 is CAGSFSLGEGQPQHF. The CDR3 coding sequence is TGTGCCGGCAGCTTCTCCTTAGGGGAGGGTCAGCCCCAGCATTTT.

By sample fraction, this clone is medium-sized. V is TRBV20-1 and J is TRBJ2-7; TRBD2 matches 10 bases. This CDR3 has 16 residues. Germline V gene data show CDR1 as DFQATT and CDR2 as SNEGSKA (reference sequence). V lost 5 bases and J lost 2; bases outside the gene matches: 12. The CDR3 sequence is CSARKLGTSETYEQYF. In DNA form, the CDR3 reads TGCAGTGCTCGCAAGCTAGGGACTAGCGAGACCTACGAGCAGTACTTC.

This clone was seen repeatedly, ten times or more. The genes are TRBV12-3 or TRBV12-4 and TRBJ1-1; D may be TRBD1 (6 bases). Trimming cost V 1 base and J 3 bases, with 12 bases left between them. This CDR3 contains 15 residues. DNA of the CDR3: TGTGCCAGCAGTTTAGTAGGGGGACGATACACTGAAGCTTTCTTT. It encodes CASSLVGGRYTEAFF.

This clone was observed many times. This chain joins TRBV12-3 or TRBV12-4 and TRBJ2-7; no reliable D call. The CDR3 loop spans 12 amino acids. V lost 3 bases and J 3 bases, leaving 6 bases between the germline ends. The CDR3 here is CASSFGFYEQYF. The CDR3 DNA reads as TGTGCCAGCAGTTTCGGATTCTACGAGCAGTACTTC.

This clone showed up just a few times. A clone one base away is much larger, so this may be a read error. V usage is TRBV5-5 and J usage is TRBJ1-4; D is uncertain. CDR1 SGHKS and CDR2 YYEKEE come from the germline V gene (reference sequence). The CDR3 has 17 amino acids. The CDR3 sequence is CASSLGSGRANNEKLLF. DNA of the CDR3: TGTGCCAGCAGCTTGGGTTCCGGCCGGGCAAATAATGAAAAACTGCTTTTT.

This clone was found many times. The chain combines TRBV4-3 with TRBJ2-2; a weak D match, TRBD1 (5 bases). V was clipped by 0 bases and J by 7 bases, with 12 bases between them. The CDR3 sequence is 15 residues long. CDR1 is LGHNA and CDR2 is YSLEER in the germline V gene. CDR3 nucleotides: TGCGCCAGCAGCCAAGATCTAGGGGATAACGGGGAGCTGTTTTTT. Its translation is CASSQDLGDNGELFF.

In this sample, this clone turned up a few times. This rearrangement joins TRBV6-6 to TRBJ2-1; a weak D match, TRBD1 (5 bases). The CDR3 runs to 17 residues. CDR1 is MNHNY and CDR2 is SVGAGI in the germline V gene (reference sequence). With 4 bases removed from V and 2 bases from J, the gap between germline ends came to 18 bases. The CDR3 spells CASSFFRGSETYNEQFF. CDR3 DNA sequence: TGTGCCAGCAGTTTCTTTAGGGGCAGTGAAACCTACAATGAGCAGTTCTTC.

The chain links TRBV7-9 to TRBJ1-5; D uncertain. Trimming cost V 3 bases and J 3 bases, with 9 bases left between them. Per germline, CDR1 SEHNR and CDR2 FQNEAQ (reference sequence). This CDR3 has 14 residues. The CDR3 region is CASSFPGSNQPQHF. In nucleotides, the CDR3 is TGTGCCAGCAGCTTTCCGGGGTCCAATCAGCCCCAGCATTTT.

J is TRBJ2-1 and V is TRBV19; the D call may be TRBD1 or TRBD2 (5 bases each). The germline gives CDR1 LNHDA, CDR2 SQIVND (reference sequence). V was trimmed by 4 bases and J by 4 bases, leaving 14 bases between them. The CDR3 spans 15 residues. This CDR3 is CASSNAGTQYNEQFF. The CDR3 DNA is TGTGCCAGTAGTAACGCCGGGACCCAATACAATGAGCAGTTCTTC.

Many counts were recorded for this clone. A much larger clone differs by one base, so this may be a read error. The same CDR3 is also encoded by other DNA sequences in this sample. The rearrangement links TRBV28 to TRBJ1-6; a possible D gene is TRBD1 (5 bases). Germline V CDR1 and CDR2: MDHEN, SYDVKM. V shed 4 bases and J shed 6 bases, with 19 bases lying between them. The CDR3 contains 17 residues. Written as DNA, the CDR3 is TGTGCCAGCAGTTCCCCAGGGAGCGAGGCCTGTAATTCACCCCTCCACTTT. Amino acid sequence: CASSSPGSEACNSPLHF.

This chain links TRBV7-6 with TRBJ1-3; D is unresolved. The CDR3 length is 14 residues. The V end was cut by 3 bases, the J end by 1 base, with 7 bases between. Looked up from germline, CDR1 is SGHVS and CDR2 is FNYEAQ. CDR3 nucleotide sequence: TGTGCCAGCAGCTTGGAGATTTCTGGAAACACCATATATTTT. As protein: CASSLEISGNTIYF. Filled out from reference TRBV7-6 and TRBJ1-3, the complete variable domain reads GAGVSQSPRYKVTKRGQDVALRCDPISGHVSLYWYRQALGQGPEFLTYFNYEAQQDKSGLPNDRFSAERPEGSISTLTIQRTEQRDSAMYRCASSLEISGNTIYFGEGSWLTVV.

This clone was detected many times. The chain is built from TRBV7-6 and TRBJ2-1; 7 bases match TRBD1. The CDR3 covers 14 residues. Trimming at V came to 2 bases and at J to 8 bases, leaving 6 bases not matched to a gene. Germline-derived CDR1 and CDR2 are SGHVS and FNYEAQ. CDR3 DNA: TGTGCCAGCAGCTTAAGGACAGGTCAGGATGAGCAGTTCTTC. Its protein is CASSLRTGQDEQFF. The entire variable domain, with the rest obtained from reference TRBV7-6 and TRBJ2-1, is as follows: GAGVSQSPRYKVTKRGQDVALRCDPISGHVSLYWYRQALGQGPEFLTYFNYEAQQDKSGLPNDRFSAERPEGSISTLTIQRTEQRDSAMYRCASSLRTGQDEQFFGPGTRLTVL.

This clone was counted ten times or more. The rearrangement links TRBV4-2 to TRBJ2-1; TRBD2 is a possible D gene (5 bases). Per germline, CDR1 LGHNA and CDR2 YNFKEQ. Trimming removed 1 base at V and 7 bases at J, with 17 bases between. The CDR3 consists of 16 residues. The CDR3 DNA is TGTGCCAGCAGCCAAGTCGCGGACTCGTCTCGGAATGAGCAGTTCTTC. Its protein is CASSQVADSSRNEQFF.

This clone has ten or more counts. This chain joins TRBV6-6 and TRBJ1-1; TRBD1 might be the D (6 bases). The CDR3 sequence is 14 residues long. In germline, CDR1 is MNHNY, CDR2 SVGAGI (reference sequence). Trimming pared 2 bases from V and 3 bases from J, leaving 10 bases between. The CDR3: CASSYQQGYTEAFF. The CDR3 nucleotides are TGTGCCAGCAGTTACCAACAGGGATACACTGAAGCTTTCTTT.

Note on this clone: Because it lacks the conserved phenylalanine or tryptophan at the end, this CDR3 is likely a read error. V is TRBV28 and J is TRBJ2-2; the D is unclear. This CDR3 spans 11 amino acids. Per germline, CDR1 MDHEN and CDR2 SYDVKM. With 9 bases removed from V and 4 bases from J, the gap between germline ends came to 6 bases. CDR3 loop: CASVRTGELFV. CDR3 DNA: TGTGCCAGTGTCCGCACCGGGGAGCTGTTTGTT.

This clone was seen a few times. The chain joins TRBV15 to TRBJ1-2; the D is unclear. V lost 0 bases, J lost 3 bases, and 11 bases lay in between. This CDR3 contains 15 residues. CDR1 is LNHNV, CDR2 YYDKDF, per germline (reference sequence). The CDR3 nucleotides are TGTGCCACCAGCAGAGAAGCGGCATCGGACTATGGCTACACCTTC. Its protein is CATSREAASDYGYTF.

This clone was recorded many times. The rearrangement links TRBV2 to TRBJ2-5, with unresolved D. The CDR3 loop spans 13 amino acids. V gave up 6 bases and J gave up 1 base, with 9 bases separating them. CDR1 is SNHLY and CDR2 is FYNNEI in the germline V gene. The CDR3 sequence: CASRIEIQETQYF. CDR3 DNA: TGTGCCAGCAGGATAGAAATCCAAGAGACCCAGTACTTC.

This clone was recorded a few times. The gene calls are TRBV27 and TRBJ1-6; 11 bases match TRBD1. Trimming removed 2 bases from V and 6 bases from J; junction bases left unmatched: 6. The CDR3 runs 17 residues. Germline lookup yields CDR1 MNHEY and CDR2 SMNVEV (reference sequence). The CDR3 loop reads CASSLPPGQGGNSPLHF. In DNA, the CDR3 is TGTGCCAGCAGTTTACCCCCGGGACAGGGGGGTAATTCACCCCTCCACTTT.

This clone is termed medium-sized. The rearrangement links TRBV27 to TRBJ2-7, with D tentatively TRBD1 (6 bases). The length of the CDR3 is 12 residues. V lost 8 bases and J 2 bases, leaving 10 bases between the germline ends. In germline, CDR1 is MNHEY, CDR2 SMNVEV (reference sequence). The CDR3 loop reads CASGGPPYEQYF. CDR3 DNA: TGTGCCAGCGGGGGCCCGCCCTACGAGCAGTACTTC.